These T cell receptor beta chains were read from a single sample in a study of Ad26.COV2.S vaccination and SARS-CoV-2 variants. The repertoire was sequenced with immunoSEQ multiplex PCR; TCRdb's copy has only in-frame clones and lacks some. Found here are about 370,000 clones, about 88% of them singletons; the top ten hold under 3.5%. The input for sequencing was peripheral blood, taken in a trial of Ad26.COV2.S vaccine versus placebo. The receptors stem from a person between 18 and 59 years old who received the Ad26.COV2.S COVID-19 vaccine or a placebo. Each CDR3 is given with its conserved first and last residue. D genes are given only for firm matches. Size tells how often a clone was seen (once, few, many) or the class of an expanded clone, and some rows leave it out.

-,TRBV2,TRBJ1-1,-,CASSEATRPNTEAFF,TGTGCCAGCAGTGAAGCGACAAGACCGAACACTGAAGCTTTCTTT
-,TRBV19,TRBJ2-1,-,CASSPEGGGYNEQFF,TGTGCCAGTAGTCCCGAGGGGGGCGGCTACAATGAGCAGTTCTTC
-,TRBV7-6,TRBJ2-2,few,CASSLEAGPPGELFF,TGTGCCAGCAGCTTAGAGGCAGGGCCCCCCGGGGAGCTGTTTTTT
-,TRBV2,TRBJ1-6,-,CASGSSRDSPLHF,TGTGCCAGCGGATCCTCCCGGGATTCACCCCTCCACTTT
-,TRBV19,TRBJ2-2,-,CASSIGTIANTGELFF,TGTGCCAGTAGTATAGGGACAATTGCGAACACCGGGGAGCTGTTTTTT
-,TRBV10-1,TRBJ2-7,-,CASSESGSHEQYF,TGCGCCAGCAGTGAGTCCGGCAGCCACGAGCAGTACTTC
-,TRBV7-2,TRBJ2-1,-,CASSKAGGPFENEQFF,TGTGCCAGCAGCAAAGCCGGGGGGCCGTTTGAAAATGAGCAGTTCTTC
-,TRBV15,TRBJ1-5,-,CATSRDFGQPQHF,TGTGCCACCAGCAGAGATTTTGGTCAGCCCCAGCATTTT
-,TRBV5-5,TRBJ2-1,-,CASSLSQMRAGNEQFF,TGTGCCAGCAGCTTGTCCCAGATGCGTGCGGGCAATGAGCAGTTCTTC
TRBD1,TRBV5-1,TRBJ2-2,-,CASSPYRGGTGELFF,TGCGCCAGCAGCCCATACAGGGGTGGGACCGGGGAGCTGTTTTTT
TRBD1,TRBV2,TRBJ2-2,-,CASRGTVTGELFF,TGTGCCAGCAGGGGGACAGTGACCGGGGAGCTGTTTTTT
TRBD1,TRBV27,TRBJ1-4,-,CASSLAGGEEKLFF,TGTGCCAGCAGTTTAGCAGGGGGAGAGGAAAAACTGTTTTTT
-,TRBV11-2,TRBJ2-2,-,CASSPNAGPGELFF,TGTGCCAGCAGCCCTAATGCTGGTCCCGGGGAGCTGTTTTTT
-,TRBV6-6,TRBJ2-3,-,CASSYSIVSRTDTQYF,TGTGCCAGCAGTTACTCGATTGTCTCACGCACAGATACGCAGTATTTT
-,TRBV7-2,TRBJ2-7,once,CASSRGGDEQYF,TGTGCCAGCAGTCGCGGTGGGGACGAGCAGTACTTC
-,TRBV5-1,TRBJ1-2,-,CASSSPGRDGYTF,TGCGCCAGCAGCTCCCCTGGGAGAGATGGCTACACCTTC
-,TRBV5-5,TRBJ1-1,-,CASSLPGGGLMAFF,TGTGCCAGCAGCCTCCCCGGGGGGGGGCTGATGGCTTTCTTT
-,TRBV5-6,TRBJ1-2,-,CASSFEDRSGYTF,TGTGCCAGCAGCTTTGAGGACAGATCCGGCTACACCTTC
-,TRBV10-1,TRBJ2-7,-,CASSESFGVRAYEQYF,TGCGCCAGCAGTGAGTCCTTCGGGGTCCGGGCCTACGAGCAGTACTTC
TRBD1,TRBV11-2,TRBJ1-2,-,CASSLLSGTGREGYTF,TGTGCCAGCAGCCTCCTCTCGGGGACAGGGAGAGAAGGCTACACCTTC
-,TRBV5-4,TRBJ2-5,-,CASSLNQAQETQYF,TGTGCCAGCAGCTTGAACCAAGCCCAAGAGACCCAGTACTTC
-,TRBV11-2,TRBJ1-4,-,CASSLAHEKLFF,TGTGCCAGCAGCTTAGCCCATGAAAAACTGTTTTTT
-,TRBV5-4,TRBJ1-2,-,CASSQVPTLEGYTF,TGTGCCAGCAGTCAAGTCCCAACGCTCGAAGGCTACACCTTC
-,TRBV6-5,TRBJ2-5,-,CASSYLKFGETQYF,TGTGCCAGCAGTTACCTGAAGTTCGGGGAGACCCAGTACTTC
-,TRBV5-6,TRBJ1-1,once,CASSKGQGKAFF,TGTGCCAGCAGCAAAGGTCAGGGAAAAGCTTTCTTT
TRBD1,TRBV4-3,TRBJ1-2,-,CASSQERDRGSYTF,TGCGCCAGCAGCCAAGAGAGAGACAGGGGCTCCTACACCTTC
-,TRBV3-1/TRBV3-2,TRBJ2-2,-,CASSQRPLGGFDTGELFF,TGTGCCAGCAGCCAACGGCCGTTGGGGGGCTTTGACACCGGGGAGCTGTTTTTT
-,TRBV19,TRBJ1-5,once,CASSIGTGSQPQHF,TGTGCCAGTAGTATCGGAACAGGGAGTCAGCCCCAGCATTTT
-,TRBV2,TRBJ2-1,-,CASSSSGEQFF,TGTGCCAGCAGTTCATCAGGGGAGCAGTTCTTC